These 3 T cell receptor beta chains came from one sample sequenced in a study of blood T cell repertoires in COVID-19. Clones were read by immunoSEQ multiplex PCR, and TCRdb kept only the in-frame ones, dropping some. The sample has 90,000 to 150,000 clones, 85% seen once. The sequencing sample was made of peripheral blood. The receptors were gathered from a man older than 75 with acute or convalescent COVID-19.

V usage is TRBV5-4 and J usage is TRBJ2-7; 11 bases line up with TRBD2. V dropped 1 base and J dropped 6; count of bases not matched to a gene: 6. This CDR3 region has 15 residues. The germline V gene encodes CDR1 SGHNT and CDR2 YYREEE (reference sequence). CDR3 protein: CASSLSPSGGSEQYF. CDR3 bases: TGTGCCAGCAGCTTGAGCCCTAGCGGGGGGAGCGAGCAGTACTTC.

This chain links TRBV10-3 with TRBJ2-5; D unclear. Germline V gene lookup returns CDR1 ENHRY and CDR2 SYGVKD. There are 15 residues in the CDR3. V was trimmed by 0 bases and J by 1 base, leaving 9 bases between them. CDR3 sequence reads: CAISESEPPQETQYF. The CDR3, as DNA: TGTGCCATCAGTGAGTCGGAGCCCCCCCAAGAGACCCAGTACTTC.

The V and J genes are TRBV9 and TRBJ2-3; 9 bases align to TRBD2. With 0 bases clipped from V and 5 bases from J, the junction kept 4 bases outside the gene matches. The germline V gene encodes CDR1 SGDLS and CDR2 YYNGEE. This CDR3 has 15 amino acids. The CDR3, as DNA: TGTGCCAGCAGCGTAGAGGCGGGGGGGCGAGATACGCAGTATTTT. Its protein is CASSVEAGGRDTQYF.